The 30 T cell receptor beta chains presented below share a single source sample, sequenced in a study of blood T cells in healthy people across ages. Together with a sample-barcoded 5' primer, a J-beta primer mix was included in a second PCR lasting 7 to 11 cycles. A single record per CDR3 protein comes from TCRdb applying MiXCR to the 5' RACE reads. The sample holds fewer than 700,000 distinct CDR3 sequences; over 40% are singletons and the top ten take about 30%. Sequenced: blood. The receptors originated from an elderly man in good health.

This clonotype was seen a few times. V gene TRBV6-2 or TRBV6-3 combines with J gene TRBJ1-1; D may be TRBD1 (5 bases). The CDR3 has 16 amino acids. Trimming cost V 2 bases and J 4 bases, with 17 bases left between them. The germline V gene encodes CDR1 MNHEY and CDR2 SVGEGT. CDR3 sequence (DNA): TGTGCCAGCAGTTACCTAGGGGCGTATTTGGGCACTGAAGCTTTCTTT. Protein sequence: CASSYLGAYLGTEAFF.

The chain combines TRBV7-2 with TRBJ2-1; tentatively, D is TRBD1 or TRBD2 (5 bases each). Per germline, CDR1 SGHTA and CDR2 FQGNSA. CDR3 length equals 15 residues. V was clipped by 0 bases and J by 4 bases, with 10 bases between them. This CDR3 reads CASSLAGVRYNEQFF. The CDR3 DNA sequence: TGTGCCAGCAGCTTAGCGGGGGTCAGGTACAATGAGCAGTTCTTC. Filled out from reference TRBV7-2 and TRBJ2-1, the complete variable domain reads GAGVSQSPSNKVTEKGKDVELRCDPISGHTALYWYRQSLGQGLEFLIYFQGNSAPDKSGLPSDRFSAERTGGSVSTLTIQRTQQEDSAVYLCASSLAGVRYNEQFFGPGTRLTVL.

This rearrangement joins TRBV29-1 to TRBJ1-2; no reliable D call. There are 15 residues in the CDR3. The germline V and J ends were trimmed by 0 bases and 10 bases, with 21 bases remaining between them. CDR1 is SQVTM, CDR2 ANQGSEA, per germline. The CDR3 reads CSVEDPLAASSDYTF. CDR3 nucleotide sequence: TGCAGCGTTGAAGATCCTTTAGCGGCGTCGAGTGACTACACCTTC.

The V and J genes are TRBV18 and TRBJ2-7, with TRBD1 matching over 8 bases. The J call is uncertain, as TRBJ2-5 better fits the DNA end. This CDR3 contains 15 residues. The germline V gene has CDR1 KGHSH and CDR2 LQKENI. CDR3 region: CASSQARQGRETQYF. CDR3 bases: TGTGCCAGCTCACAAGCCCGACAGGGGAGGGAGACCCAGTACTTC.

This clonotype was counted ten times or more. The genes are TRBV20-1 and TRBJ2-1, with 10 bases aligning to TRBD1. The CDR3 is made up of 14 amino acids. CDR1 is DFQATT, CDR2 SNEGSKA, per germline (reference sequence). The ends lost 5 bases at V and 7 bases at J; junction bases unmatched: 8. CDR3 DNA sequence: TGCAGTGCTCGAAGGACAGGGGGGTGGAATGAGCAGTTCTTC. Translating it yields CSARRTGGWNEQFF.

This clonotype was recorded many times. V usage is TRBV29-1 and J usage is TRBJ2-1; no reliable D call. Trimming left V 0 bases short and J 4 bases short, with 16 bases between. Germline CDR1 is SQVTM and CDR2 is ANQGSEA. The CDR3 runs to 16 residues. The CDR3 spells CSVEEPDPTRYNEQFF. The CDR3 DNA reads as TGCAGCGTTGAAGAACCGGACCCCACTCGTTACAATGAGCAGTTCTTC.

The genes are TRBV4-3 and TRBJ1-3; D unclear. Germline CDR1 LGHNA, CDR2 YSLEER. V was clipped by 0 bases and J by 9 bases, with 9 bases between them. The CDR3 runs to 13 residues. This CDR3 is CASSQDRESTIYF. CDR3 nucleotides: TGCGCCAGCAGCCAAGATAGGGAGAGCACCATATATTTT.

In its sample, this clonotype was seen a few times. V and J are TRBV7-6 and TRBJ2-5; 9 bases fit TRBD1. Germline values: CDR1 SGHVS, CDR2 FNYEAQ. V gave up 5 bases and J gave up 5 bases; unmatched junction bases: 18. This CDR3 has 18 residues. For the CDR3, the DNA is TGTGCCAGCAGCAATGCCCCGGACAGGGGCCCTTTAGCGGAGACCCAGTACTTC. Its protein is CASSNAPDRGPLAETQYF.

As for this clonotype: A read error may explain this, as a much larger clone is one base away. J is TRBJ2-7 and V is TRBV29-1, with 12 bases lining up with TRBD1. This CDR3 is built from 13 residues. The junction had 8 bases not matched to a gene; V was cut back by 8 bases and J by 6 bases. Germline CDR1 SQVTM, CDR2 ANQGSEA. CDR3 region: CSTAGTGGREQYF. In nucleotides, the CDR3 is TGCAGCACCGCCGGGACAGGGGGCCGCGAGCAGTACTTC.

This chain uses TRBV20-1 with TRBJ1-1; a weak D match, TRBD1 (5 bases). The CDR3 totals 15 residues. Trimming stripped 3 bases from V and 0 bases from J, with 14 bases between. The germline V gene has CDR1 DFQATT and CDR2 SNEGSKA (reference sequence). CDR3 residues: CSARGRTEMNTEAFF. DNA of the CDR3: TGCAGTGCTAGGGGACGAACAGAAATGAACACTGAAGCTTTCTTT.

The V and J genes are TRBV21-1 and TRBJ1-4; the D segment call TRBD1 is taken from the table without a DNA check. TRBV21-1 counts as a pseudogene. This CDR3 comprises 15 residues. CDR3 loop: CASSPWTGLNEKLFF. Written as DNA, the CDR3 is TGTGCCAGCAGCCCCTGGACAGGGTTAAATGAAAAACTGTTTTTT.

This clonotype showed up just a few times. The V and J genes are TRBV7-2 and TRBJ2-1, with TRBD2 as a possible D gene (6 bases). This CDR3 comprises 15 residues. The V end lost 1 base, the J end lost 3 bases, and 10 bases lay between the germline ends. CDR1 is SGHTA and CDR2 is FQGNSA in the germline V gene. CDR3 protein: CASSLETAGYNEQFF. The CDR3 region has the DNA TGTGCCAGCAGCTTAGAGACAGCGGGCTACAATGAGCAGTTCTTC.

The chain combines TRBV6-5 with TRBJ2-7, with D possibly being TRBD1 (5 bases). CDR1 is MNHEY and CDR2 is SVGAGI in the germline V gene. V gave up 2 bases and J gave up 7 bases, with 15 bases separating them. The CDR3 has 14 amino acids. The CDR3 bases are TGTGCCAGCAGTTACCCAGGGAAGGGGTGGGAGCAGTACTTC. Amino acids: CASSYPGKGWEQYF.

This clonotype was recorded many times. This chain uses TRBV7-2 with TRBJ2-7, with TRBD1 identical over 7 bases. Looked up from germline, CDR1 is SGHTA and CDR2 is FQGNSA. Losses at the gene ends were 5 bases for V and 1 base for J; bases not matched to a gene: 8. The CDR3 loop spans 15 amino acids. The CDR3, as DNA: TGTGCCAGCAGCCCGAACAGGGGTTCTTCCTACGAGCAGTACTTC. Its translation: CASSPNRGSSYEQYF.

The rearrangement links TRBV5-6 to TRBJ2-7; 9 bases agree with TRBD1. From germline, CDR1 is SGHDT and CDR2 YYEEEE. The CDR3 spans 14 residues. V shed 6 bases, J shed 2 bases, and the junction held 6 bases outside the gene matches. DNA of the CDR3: TGTGCCAGCAATAGGGGGACAGGGCCCTACGAGCAGTACTTC. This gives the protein CASNRGTGPYEQYF.

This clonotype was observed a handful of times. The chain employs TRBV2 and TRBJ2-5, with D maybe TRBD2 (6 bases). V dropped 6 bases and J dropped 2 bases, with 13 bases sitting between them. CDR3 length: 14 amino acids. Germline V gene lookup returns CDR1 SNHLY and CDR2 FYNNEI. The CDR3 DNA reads TGTGCCAGCAGCCAGCCGGGACTTCAAGAGACCCAGTACTTC. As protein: CASSQPGLQETQYF.

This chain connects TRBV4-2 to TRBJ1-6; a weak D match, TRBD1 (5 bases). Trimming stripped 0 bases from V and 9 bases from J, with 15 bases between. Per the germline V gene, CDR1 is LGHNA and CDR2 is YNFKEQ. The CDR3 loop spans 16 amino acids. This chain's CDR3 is CASSQDSRDRGSPLHF. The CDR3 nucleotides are TGTGCCAGCAGCCAAGATAGCAGGGATCGGGGTTCACCCCTCCACTTT.

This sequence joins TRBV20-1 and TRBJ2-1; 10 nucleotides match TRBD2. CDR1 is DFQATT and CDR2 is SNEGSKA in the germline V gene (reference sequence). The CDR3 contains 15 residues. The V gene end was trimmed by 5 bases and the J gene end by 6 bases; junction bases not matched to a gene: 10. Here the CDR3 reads CSAVDSGLAINEQFF. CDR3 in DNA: TGCAGTGCTGTAGACTCGGGACTAGCGATCAATGAGCAGTTCTTC.

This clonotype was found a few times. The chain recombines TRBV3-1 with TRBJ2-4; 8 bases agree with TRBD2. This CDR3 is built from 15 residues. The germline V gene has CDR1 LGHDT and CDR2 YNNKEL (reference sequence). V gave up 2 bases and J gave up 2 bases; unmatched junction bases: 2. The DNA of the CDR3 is TGTGCCAGCAGCCAAAGCGGGAGTACCAAAAACATTCAGTACTTC. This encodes CASSQSGSTKNIQYF. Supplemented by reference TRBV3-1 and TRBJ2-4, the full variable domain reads DTAVSQTPKYLVTQMGNDKSIKCEQNLGHDTMYWYKQDSKKFLKIMFSYNNKELIINETVPNRFSPKSPDKAHLNLHINSLELGDSAVYFCASSQSGSTKNIQYFGAGTRLSVL.

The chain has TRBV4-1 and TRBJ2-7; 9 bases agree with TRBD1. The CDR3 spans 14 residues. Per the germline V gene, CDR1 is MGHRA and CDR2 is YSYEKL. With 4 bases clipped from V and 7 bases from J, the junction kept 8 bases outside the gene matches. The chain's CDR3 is CASSRSTGGGEQYF. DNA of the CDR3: TGCGCCAGCAGCCGAAGCACAGGGGGCGGTGAGCAGTACTTC.

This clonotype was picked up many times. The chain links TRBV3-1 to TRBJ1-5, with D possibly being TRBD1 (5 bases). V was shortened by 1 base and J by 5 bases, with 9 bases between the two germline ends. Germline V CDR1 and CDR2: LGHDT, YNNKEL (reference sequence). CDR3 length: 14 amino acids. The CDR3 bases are TGTGCCAGCAGCCAAGGGGACGGATATCAGCCCCAGCATTTT. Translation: CASSQGDGYQPQHF.

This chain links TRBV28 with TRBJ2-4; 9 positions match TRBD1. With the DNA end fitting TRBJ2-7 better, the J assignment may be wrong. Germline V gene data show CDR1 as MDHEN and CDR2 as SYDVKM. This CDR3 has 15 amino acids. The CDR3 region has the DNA TGTGCCAGCAGTTTTCCGGGACAGGGAGTTCGCGAGCAGTACTTC. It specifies CASSFPGQGVREQYF.

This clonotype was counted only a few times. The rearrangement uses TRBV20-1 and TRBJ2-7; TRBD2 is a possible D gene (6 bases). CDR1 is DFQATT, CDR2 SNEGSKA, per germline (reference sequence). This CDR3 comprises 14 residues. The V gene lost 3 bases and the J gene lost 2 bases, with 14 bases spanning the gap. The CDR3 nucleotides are TGCAGTGCTAGGGGTGTGGGGGGACCCTACGAGCAGTACTTC. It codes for CSARGVGGPYEQYF.

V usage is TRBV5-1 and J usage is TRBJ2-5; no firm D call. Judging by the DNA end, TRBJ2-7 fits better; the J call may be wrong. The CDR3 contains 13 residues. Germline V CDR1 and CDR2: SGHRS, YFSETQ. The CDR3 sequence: CASSLTQSYEQYF. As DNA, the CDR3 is TGCGCCAGCAGCCTAACGCAGAGTTACGAGCAGTACTTC.

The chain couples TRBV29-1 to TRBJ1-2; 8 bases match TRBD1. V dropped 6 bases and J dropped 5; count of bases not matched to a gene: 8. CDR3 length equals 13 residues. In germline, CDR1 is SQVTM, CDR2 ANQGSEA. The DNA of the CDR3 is TGCAGCGTCCAGACAGGGGACTGGTATGGCTACACCTTC. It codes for CSVQTGDWYGYTF.

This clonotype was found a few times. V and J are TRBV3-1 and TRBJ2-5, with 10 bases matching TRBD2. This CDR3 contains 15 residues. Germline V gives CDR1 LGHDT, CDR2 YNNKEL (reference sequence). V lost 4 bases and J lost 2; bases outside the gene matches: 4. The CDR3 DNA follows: TGTGCCAGCAGCCTGCGGACTAGCGGTCAAGAGACCCAGTACTTC. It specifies CASSLRTSGQETQYF.

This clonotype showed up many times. CDR3 coding DNA: TGTGCCAGCAAGGCCGGGAGGGCCTGGGAGACCCAGTACTTC. This translates into CASKAGRAWETQYF. The chain employs TRBV6-2 or TRBV6-3 and TRBJ2-5; 8 bases line up with TRBD2. Germline V gives CDR1 MNHEY, CDR2 SVGEGT. The V gene end was trimmed by 7 bases and the J gene end by 5 bases; junction bases not matched to a gene: 9. The CDR3 runs 14 residues.

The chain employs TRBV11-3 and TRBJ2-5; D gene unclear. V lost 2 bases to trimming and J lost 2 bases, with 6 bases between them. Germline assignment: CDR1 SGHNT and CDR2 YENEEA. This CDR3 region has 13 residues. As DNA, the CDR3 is TGTGCCAGCAGCTTATACAGTCAAGAGACCCAGTACTTC. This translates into CASSLYSQETQYF. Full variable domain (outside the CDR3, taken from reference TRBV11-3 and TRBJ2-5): EAGVVQSPRYKIIEKKQPVAFWCNPISGHNTLYWYLQNLGQGPELLIRYENEEAVDDSQLPKDRFSAERLKGVDSTLKIQPAELGDSAVYLCASSLYSQETQYFGPGTRLLVL.

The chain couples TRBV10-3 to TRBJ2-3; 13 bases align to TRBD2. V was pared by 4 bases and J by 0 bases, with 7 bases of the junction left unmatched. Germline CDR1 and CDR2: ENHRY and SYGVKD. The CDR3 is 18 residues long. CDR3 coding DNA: TGTGCCATCAGTGCGGGACTAGCGGGGAAAACTAGCACAGATACGCAGTATTTT. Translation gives CAISAGLAGKTSTDTQYF.

The CDR3 reads CSAPLGYGTSNTEAFF. In DNA form, the CDR3 reads TGCAGTGCTCCGCTGGGGTACGGGACATCGAACACTGAAGCTTTCTTT. The chain combines TRBV20-1 with TRBJ1-1; TRBD1 might be the D (6 bases). Germline CDR1 reads DFQATT; CDR2 reads SNEGSKA (reference sequence). Trimming stripped 5 bases from V and 1 base from J, with 20 bases between. The CDR3 sequence is 16 residues long.